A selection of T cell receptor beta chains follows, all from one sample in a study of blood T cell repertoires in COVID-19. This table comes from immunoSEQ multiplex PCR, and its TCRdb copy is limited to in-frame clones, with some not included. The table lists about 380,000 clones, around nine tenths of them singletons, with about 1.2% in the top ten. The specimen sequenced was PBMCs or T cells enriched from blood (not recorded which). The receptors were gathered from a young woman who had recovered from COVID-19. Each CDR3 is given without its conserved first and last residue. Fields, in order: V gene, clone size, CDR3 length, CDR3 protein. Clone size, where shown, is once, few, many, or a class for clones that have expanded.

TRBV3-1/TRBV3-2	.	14	ASSLGGRSSGNTIY
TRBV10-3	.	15	AISEPEPGHHNEKLF
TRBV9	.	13	ASSARTGEYEKLF
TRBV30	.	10	AWGTLSYEQY
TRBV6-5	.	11	ASTPRGGHEQF
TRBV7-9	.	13	ASSPGTSGHNEQF
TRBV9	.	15	ARRGRGGGGNTDTQY
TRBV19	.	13	ASSKYQVLNTEAF
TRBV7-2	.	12	ASSLLREGYEQY
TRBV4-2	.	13	ASSQDPGARDGYT
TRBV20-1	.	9	SASGLHEQY
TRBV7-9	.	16	ASSLAPTGQGILSGYT
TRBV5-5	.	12	ASSLLAETYEQY
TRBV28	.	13	ASSFVGPRGQPQH
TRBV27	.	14	ASSLIQGTLGTEAF
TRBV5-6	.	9	ASSENYGYT
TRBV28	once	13	ASTPLDRGSTEAF
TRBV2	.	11	ASSVVRLETQY
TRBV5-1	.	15	ASSLYGGPSGANVLT
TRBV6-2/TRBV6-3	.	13	ASSLLAGSYNEQF
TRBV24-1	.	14	ATSDNLAGDYNEQF
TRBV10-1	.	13	ASSDGLADYNEQF
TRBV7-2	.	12	ASSLRQGPYEQY
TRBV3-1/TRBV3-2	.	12	ASSQDRGLGELF
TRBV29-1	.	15	SVEAGTGDEANYGYT
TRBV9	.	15	ASSARDSPTSGNTIY
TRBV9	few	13	ASSVGAGVNTEAF
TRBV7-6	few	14	ASSLAAGGRGTEAF
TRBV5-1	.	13	ASSLGGTGQYGYT
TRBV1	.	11	TSSRRGRTEAF
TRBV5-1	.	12	ASSEDRGYSPLH
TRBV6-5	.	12	ASSFGQMVYEQY
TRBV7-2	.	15	ASSFLDGIRRMDTQY
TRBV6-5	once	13	ASSYSGNSNQPQH
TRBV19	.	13	ASRPGQGGYNEQF
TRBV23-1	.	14	ASSQPLTATNEKLF
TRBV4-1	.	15	ASSPGQPLNSNQPQH
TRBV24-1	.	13	ATSDLKIVSSPLH
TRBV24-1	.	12	ATSDYGRGQPQH
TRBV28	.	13	ASRSDRKAHHGYT
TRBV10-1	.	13	ASSDGGASSYEQY
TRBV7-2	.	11	ASSSLVQETQY
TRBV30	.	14	AWRVFKQGTQETQY
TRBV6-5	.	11	AIPGGLYYEQY
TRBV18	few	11	ASSPQRSWSYT
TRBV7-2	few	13	ASSLSGGGTYEQY
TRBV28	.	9	ASYTGPGYT
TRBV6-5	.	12	ASSYSPLGAEAF
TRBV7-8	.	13	ASSRAGLATETQY
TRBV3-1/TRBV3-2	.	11	ASSRAGHYEQY
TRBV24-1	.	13	ATSDLRQDIETQY
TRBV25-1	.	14	ASSVGSGGPGETQY
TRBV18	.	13	ASSPGQGVGTEAF
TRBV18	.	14	ASTTSGTGGSYEQY
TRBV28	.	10	ASLDRNYGYT
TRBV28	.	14	ASSPPARAQNNEQF
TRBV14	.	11	ASSMQMTDSRH
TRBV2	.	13	ASPRDRTAYGGYT
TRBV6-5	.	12	ASSYGSVGDEQF